These 14 T cell receptor beta chains came from one sample sequenced in a study of cytomegalovirus exposure and HLA in healthy donors. The PCR contained 60 Vbeta and 13 Jbeta primers. Some clones are missing from TCRdb's copy, which holds only in-frame ones; the method was immunoSEQ multiplex PCR. The table includes approximately 200,000 clones, about 80% detected once. Material for sequencing was PBMCs. The receptors shown here come from a man between 18 and 29 years old in good health and CMV-seronegative.

The chain links TRBV14 to TRBJ2-1; 13 positions agree with TRBD2. There are 16 residues in the CDR3. V gave up 2 bases and J gave up 7 bases; unmatched junction bases: 5. The germline V gene encodes CDR1 SGHDN and CDR2 FVKESK. The CDR3 region has the DNA TGTGCCAGCAGCCAACCCCGGACTAGCGGGAGTAATGAGCAGTTCTTC. As protein: CASSQPRTSGSNEQFF.

The chain is built from TRBV7-9 and TRBJ2-2; possible D gene TRBD1, 5 bases. Trimming took off 5 bases at V and 7 bases at J, with 14 bases between the two ends. Germline-derived CDR1 and CDR2 are SEHNR and FQNEAQ (reference sequence). The length of the CDR3 is 14 residues. The CDR3 sequence is CASSGAPASGELFF. CDR3 nucleotide sequence: TGTGCCAGCAGCGGGGCCCCCGCGAGCGGGGAGCTGTTTTTT. The entire variable domain, with the rest obtained from reference TRBV7-9 and TRBJ2-2, is as follows: DTGVSQNPRHKITKRGQNVTFRCDPISEHNRLYWYRQTLGQGPEFLTYFQNEAQLEKSRLLSDRFSAERPKGSFSTLEIQRTEQGDSAMYLCASSGAPASGELFFGEGSRLTVL.

The chain combines TRBV19 with TRBJ2-3; the D gene is possibly TRBD2 (6 bases). V was shortened by 7 bases and J by 0 bases, with 14 bases between the two germline ends. Germline CDR1 reads LNHDA; CDR2 reads SQIVND (reference sequence). The CDR3 spans 15 residues. This CDR3 reads CASKGVAASTDTQYF. CDR3 sequence (DNA): TGTGCCAGTAAAGGGGTAGCGGCTAGCACAGATACGCAGTATTTT.

This clone was observed a few times. This chain links TRBV7-8 with TRBJ2-7; TRBD1 matches at 10 bases. The germline V gene has CDR1 SGHVS and CDR2 FQNEAQ. Trimming at V came to 3 bases and at J to 4 bases, leaving 6 bases not matched to a gene. The CDR3 length is 15 residues. The CDR3 DNA sequence: TGTGCCAGCAGCTTTGGGCAGGGACAGGGGTACGAGCAGTACTTC. This gives the protein CASSFGQGQGYEQYF.

V and J are TRBV6-5 and TRBJ1-3, with 8 bases lining up with TRBD1. This CDR3 contains 14 residues. J lost 4 bases, V lost 4 bases, and 3 bases had no gene match. Germline V gene lookup returns CDR1 MNHEY and CDR2 SVGAGI. CDR3 loop: CASSSNRGGNTIYF. The CDR3 region has the DNA TGTGCCAGCAGTTCCAACAGGGGGGGAAACACCATATATTTT.

The rearrangement joins TRBV27 to TRBJ2-7; weak D call: TRBD2 (6 bases). The CDR3 has 15 amino acids. Deletions cut 2 bases from V and 3 bases from J, with 14 bases between. The germline V gene has CDR1 MNHEY and CDR2 SMNVEV (reference sequence). The CDR3 spells CASSLGSGVIYEQYF. Written as DNA, the CDR3 is TGTGCCAGCAGTTTAGGCTCGGGAGTTATCTACGAGCAGTACTTC.

The chain joins TRBV5-1 to TRBJ2-2; TRBD2 aligns across 11 bases. Germline assignment: CDR1 SGHRS and CDR2 YFSETQ. Trimming took 4 bases from V and 6 from J; bases not matched to a gene: 14. This CDR3 is built from 18 residues. The CDR3 region is CASSLTPIAGGPAGELFF. Here the CDR3 DNA reads TGCGCCAGCAGCCTGACACCAATAGCGGGGGGGCCGGCCGGGGAGCTGTTTTTT. The full variable domain, with the rest looked up from reference TRBV5-1 and TRBJ2-2, is KAGVTQTPRYLIKTRGQQVTLSCSPISGHRSVSWYQQTPGQGLQFLFEYFSETQRNKGNFPGRFSGRQFSNSRSEMNVSTLELGDSALYLCASSLTPIAGGPAGELFFGEGSRLTVL.

The rearrangement uses TRBV7-2 and TRBJ2-5; D is perhaps TRBD2 (6 bases). This CDR3 region has 14 residues. CDR1 and CDR2 from the germline V gene are SGHTA and FQGNSA. The V and J ends lost 6 bases and 4 bases respectively, with 15 bases between them. This chain's CDR3 is CASSPTTRGETQYF. In DNA, the CDR3 is TGTGCCAGCAGTCCAACGACTAGGGGAGAGACCCAGTACTTC.

This chain joins TRBV6-5 and TRBJ1-2, with 9 bases lining up with TRBD1. The CDR3 extends over 15 amino acids. Trimming cost V 6 bases and J 3 bases; bases outside gene matches: 8. Germline CDR1 reads MNHEY; CDR2 reads SVGAGI. CDR3: CASRQEDRGDYGYTF. CDR3 sequence (DNA): TGTGCCAGCAGGCAGGAGGACAGGGGAGACTATGGCTACACCTTC.

Comments on this clone: This sample also contains other DNA sequences that code for the same CDR3. The chain carries TRBV19 and TRBJ2-7; 8 positions agree with TRBD2. The germline V gene has CDR1 LNHDA and CDR2 SQIVND (reference sequence). The junction had 4 bases not matched to a gene; V was cut back by 4 bases and J by 2 bases. This CDR3 comprises 14 residues. CDR3 in DNA: TGTGCCAGTAGTAGCGGACTAGCCACCTACGAGCAGTACTTC. Its translation is CASSSGLATYEQYF. Combining the CDR3 with reference TRBV19 and TRBJ2-7 gives the whole variable domain DGGITQSPKYLFRKEGQNVTLSCEQNLNHDAMYWYRQDPGQGLRLIYYSQIVNDFQKGDIAEGYSVSREKKESFPLTVTSAQKNPTAFYLCASSSGLATYEQYFGPGTRLTVT.

The J gene is TRBJ2-7, the V gene TRBV5-1; 9 nucleotides agree with TRBD1. Germline V gene lookup returns CDR1 SGHRS and CDR2 YFSETQ. With V trimmed by 3 bases and J by 4 bases, 8 bases remained unmatched. CDR3 length: 15 amino acids. The CDR3 coding sequence is TGCGCCAGCAGCTCGGGACAGGGAGGTGTGTACGAGCAGTACTTC. Protein product: CASSSGQGGVYEQYF.

The chain links TRBV19 to TRBJ2-7; D is possibly TRBD2 (5 bases). Germline CDR1 is LNHDA and CDR2 is SQIVND (reference sequence). The CDR3 is made up of 14 amino acids. Trimming took off 7 bases at V and 5 bases at J, with 18 bases between the two ends. The CDR3 loop is CASIGGLPPHEQYF. The CDR3 DNA sequence: TGTGCCAGTATCGGCGGGCTCCCCCCCCACGAGCAGTACTTC.

V is TRBV14 and J is TRBJ2-2, with a weak D call TRBD1 (6 bases). Trimming left V 4 bases short and J 5 bases short, with 11 bases between. Germline V gene sequence: CDR1 SGHDN, CDR2 FVKESK. The CDR3 covers 14 residues. The CDR3 DNA reads as TGTGCCAGCAGCCGGACAGTCCTAACCGGGGAGCTGTTTTTT. Translated: CASSRTVLTGELFF.

The chain employs TRBV7-8 and TRBJ1-2; 7 bases agree with TRBD1. Losses at the gene ends were 0 bases for V and 0 bases for J; bases not matched to a gene: 13. The CDR3 is made up of 19 amino acids. The germline gives CDR1 SGHVS, CDR2 FQNEAQ. The CDR3 DNA is TGTGCCAGCAGCTTAGCTTGGCAGGGGGACTCACTAACTAACTATGGCTACACCTTC. It translates to CASSLAWQGDSLTNYGYTF. The full variable domain, in which reference TRBV7-8 and TRBJ1-2 provide the parts outside the CDR3, is GAGVSQSPRYKVAKRGQDVALRCDPISGHVSLFWYQQALGQGPEFLTYFQNEAQLDKSGLPSDRFFAERPEGSVSTLKIQRTQQEDSAVYLCASSLAWQGDSLTNYGYTFGSGTRLTVV.